Each of the 12 T cell receptor beta chains below was sequenced from the same sample in a study of blood T cell repertoires in COVID-19. Using immunoSEQ multiplex PCR, the repertoire was profiled, and TCRdb retains in-frame clones only, with some absent. Here the sample spans about 280,000 clones, about 85% being singletons. Specimen: peripheral blood. The receptors derive from a human donor in a cohort sampled during active COVID-19.

The rearrangement uses TRBV29-1 and TRBJ2-6, with D maybe TRBD1 (6 bases). The CDR3 has 16 residues. V lost 7 bases and J 3 bases, leaving 19 bases between the germline ends. Germline V gene sequence: CDR1 SQVTM, CDR2 ANQGSEA. In DNA, the CDR3 is TGCAGCGCGACGAGCACAGGGATTTATGGGGCCAACGTCCTGACTTTC. This gives the protein CSATSTGIYGANVLTF.

V gene TRBV24-1 combines with J gene TRBJ2-3; weak D call: TRBD2 (5 bases). The length of the CDR3 is 13 residues. The germline CDR1 and CDR2 sequences are KGHDR and SFDVKD. Trimming stripped 7 bases from V and 4 bases from J, with 11 bases between. The CDR3 bases are TGTGCCACCAGAGGACCCGGGGCAGATACGCAGTATTTT. The encoded protein is CATRGPGADTQYF.

This chain uses TRBV11-2 with TRBJ2-1, with D perhaps TRBD1 (6 bases). Germline loops: CDR1 SGHAT, CDR2 FQNNGV. The CDR3 loop spans 14 amino acids. The ends were cut back, 1 base at V and 8 bases at J, with 12 bases in the middle. CDR3 residues: CASSLVDRLDEQFF. The CDR3 bases are TGTGCCAGCAGCTTAGTAGACAGGTTGGATGAGCAGTTCTTC.

This chain links TRBV9 with TRBJ2-7; a possible D gene is TRBD2 (6 bases). V shed 2 bases and J shed 2 bases, with 14 bases lying between them. The CDR3 runs 15 residues. Germline V lookup: CDR1 SGDLS, CDR2 YYNGEE. CDR3 sequence: CASSVGGIIPYEQYF. The CDR3 region has the DNA TGTGCCAGCAGCGTCGGGGGTATCATCCCCTACGAGCAGTACTTC.

This clone has only a few counts. This chain connects TRBV15 to TRBJ2-7; possible D gene TRBD2, 7 bases. Trimming cost V 8 bases and J 2 bases, with 19 bases left between them. Germline lookup yields CDR1 LNHNV and CDR2 YYDKDF (reference sequence). This CDR3 spans 15 amino acids. CDR3 DNA sequence: TGTGCCACCCGCGAGGGGGGGACAACCACCTACGAGCAGTACTTC. This gives the protein CATREGGTTTYEQYF.

The chain joins TRBV7-2 to TRBJ2-1; weak D call: TRBD1 (6 bases). Trimming took 2 bases from V and 9 from J, leaving 14 bases between them. From germline, CDR1 is SGHTA and CDR2 FQGNSA. The CDR3 length is 14 residues. The DNA of the CDR3 is TGTGCCAGCAGCTTATCACATATAGGGGGTGAGCAGTTCTTC. Residues: CASSLSHIGGEQFF.

The V call is TRBV7-2, the J call TRBJ1-3, with TRBD1 identical over 9 bases. CDR1 is SGHTA and CDR2 is FQGNSA in the germline V gene. After removal of 2 bases from V and 0 bases from J, the junction contained 8 bases not matched to a gene. CDR3 length: 18 residues. In DNA form, the CDR3 reads TGTGCCAGCAGCTTATCCCGGACAGGGGCTCGCTCTGGAAACACCATATATTTT. Protein product: CASSLSRTGARSGNTIYF. Drawing the rest from reference TRBV7-2 and TRBJ1-3, the complete variable domain is GAGVSQSPSNKVTEKGKDVELRCDPISGHTALYWYRQSLGQGLEFLIYFQGNSAPDKSGLPSDRFSAERTGGSVSTLTIQRTQQEDSAVYLCASSLSRTGARSGNTIYFGEGSWLTVV.

This sequence joins TRBV27 and TRBJ2-1, with 10 bases aligning to TRBD2. Trimming cost V 5 bases and J 6 bases; bases outside gene matches: 1. The V gene's germline CDR1 is MNHEY and CDR2 SMNVEV (reference sequence). The CDR3 has 13 residues. CDR3 in DNA: TGTGCCAGCAGTAGCGGGGGGGTCAATGAGCAGTTCTTC. Protein sequence: CASSSGGVNEQFF.

The rearrangement joins TRBV11-2 to TRBJ2-5, with D unresolved. The germline V gene has CDR1 SGHAT and CDR2 FQNNGV. Trimming removed 1 base from V and 5 bases from J, with 8 bases in between. The CDR3 extends over 13 amino acids. The DNA of the CDR3 is TGTGCCAGCAGCTTAGGGCTAGACGAGACCCAGTACTTC. Protein product: CASSLGLDETQYF.

This clone was seen once. In DNA, the CDR3 is TGTGCCAGCGGACAGGGGTGGAATCAGCCCCAGCATTTT. Its protein product is CASGQGWNQPQHF. The V gene is TRBV19, the J gene TRBJ1-5; 9 bases align to TRBD1. The length of the CDR3 is 13 residues. With V trimmed by 9 bases and J by 4 bases, 4 bases remained unmatched. Looked up from germline, CDR1 is LNHDA and CDR2 is SQIVND (reference sequence).

This clone was observed a few times. The V and J genes are TRBV7-8 and TRBJ2-7, with D perhaps matching TRBD1 (7 bases). The ends were cut back, 1 base at V and 4 bases at J, with 14 bases in the middle. CDR3 length: 15 amino acids. CDR1 and CDR2 (germline): SGHVS, FQNEAQ. This chain's CDR3 is CASSLVEGADYEQYF. The CDR3 bases are TGTGCCAGCAGCTTAGTGGAGGGGGCGGATTACGAGCAGTACTTC.

This clone was observed a handful of times. CDR3 bases: TGTGCCAGCAGGGGACTAGAGTCCGGGGAGCTGTTTTTT. Protein: CASRGLESGELFF. The chain carries TRBV6-5 and TRBJ2-2; 8 bases agree with TRBD2. This CDR3 spans 13 amino acids. Trimming removed 6 bases from V and 6 bases from J; junction bases left unmatched: 3. CDR1 is MNHEY, CDR2 SVGAGI, per germline.